Listed here are 19 T cell receptor beta chains from one sample, sequenced in a study of OX40 agonist ivuxolimab in advanced cancers. Sequenced by immunoSEQ multiplex PCR; TCRdb stores in-frame clones only, minus some. Of tens of thousands of clones listed, 80% to 90% were seen once; the top ten hold over 9.5%. The sequences come from CD4+ or CD8+ T cells sorted from blood, collected in a trial of the OX40 agonist ivuxolimab. These receptors all stem from an adult with an advanced solid tumor such as melanoma, head and neck, liver or kidney cancer.

The V gene is TRBV29-1, the J gene TRBJ1-1, with D unclear. The CDR3 runs to 13 residues. Germline CDR1 SQVTM, CDR2 ANQGSEA. V lost 7 bases to trimming and J lost 4 bases, with 16 bases between them. CDR3 coding DNA: TGCAGCGGTCAAAGTCGGGGTAGCACTGAAGCTTTCTTT. The encoded protein is CSGQSRGSTEAFF. Using reference TRBV29-1 and TRBJ1-1 for the parts outside the CDR3, the full variable domain is SAVISQKPSRDICQRGTSLTIQCQVDSQVTMMFWYRQQPGQSLTLIATANQGSEATYESGFVIDKFPISRPNLTFSTLTVSNMSPEDSSIYLCSGQSRGSTEAFFGQGTRLTVV.

The count of this clone is one. The genes are TRBV11-2 and TRBJ2-2, with unresolved D. With 5 bases removed from V and 7 bases from J, the gap between germline ends came to 11 bases. This CDR3 comprises 13 residues. Germline V lookup: CDR1 SGHAT, CDR2 FQNNGV. In DNA, the CDR3 is TGTGCCAGCAGCGTCGATCTGATCGGGGAGCTGTTTTTT. It encodes CASSVDLIGELFF.

This clone was recorded only once. The V gene is TRBV6-1, the J gene TRBJ1-4, with a possible D match to TRBD1 (6 bases). This CDR3 has 14 residues. Trimming took 5 bases from V and 5 from J, leaving 12 bases between them. Germline-derived CDR1 and CDR2 are MNHNS and SASEGT. CDR3: CASSRTGLNEKLFF. CDR3 coding DNA: TGTGCCAGCAGTAGAACAGGGTTAAATGAAAAACTGTTTTTT.

The genes are TRBV28 and TRBJ2-1; 10 bases fit TRBD2. The germline CDR1 and CDR2 sequences are MDHEN and SYDVKM. This CDR3 comprises 17 residues. Trimming at V came to 1 base and at J to 5 bases, leaving 8 bases not matched to a gene. The CDR3 coding sequence is TGTGCCAGCAGTTTATTGGGAGCGGGAGGGATCCACAATGAGCAGTTCTTC. Translated: CASSLLGAGGIHNEQFF.

The rearrangement joins TRBV5-6 to TRBJ1-2; possible D gene TRBD1, 5 bases. The V and J ends lost 0 bases and 8 bases respectively, with 17 bases between them. The CDR3 is 15 amino acids. Germline values: CDR1 SGHDT, CDR2 YYEEEE. CDR3 bases: TGTGCCAGCAGCTTGGTTGGTCGACAGAGGCGGGGCTACACCTTC. It yields the protein CASSLVGRQRRGYTF.

This chain connects TRBV27 to TRBJ2-5; unclear D gene. The germline V and J ends were trimmed by 2 bases and 1 base, with 8 bases remaining between them. This CDR3 region has 14 residues. In germline, CDR1 is MNHEY, CDR2 SMNVEV (reference sequence). The CDR3 DNA reads as TGTGCCAGCAGTTTACGGCCAGTCCAAGAGACCCAGTACTTC. It codes for CASSLRPVQETQYF.

V is TRBV5-1 and J is TRBJ2-6, with unresolved D. The CDR3 has 17 amino acids. Trimming removed 0 bases from V and 3 bases from J, with 13 bases in between. CDR1 SGHRS and CDR2 YFSETQ come from the germline V gene. CDR3 amino acids: CASSLAIGKGGANVLTF. DNA for the CDR3: TGCGCCAGCAGCTTGGCCATTGGGAAAGGTGGGGCCAACGTCCTGACTTTC.

This clone was detected once. This sequence joins TRBV13 and TRBJ2-3; D is ambiguous. V dropped 6 bases and J dropped 0 bases, with 4 bases sitting between them. CDR3 size: 12 residues. Germline CDR1 and CDR2: PRHDT and FYEKMQ (reference sequence). The CDR3 region has the DNA TGTGCCAGCAGGGGGAGCACAGATACGCAGTATTTT. This gives the protein CASRGSTDTQYF. The full variable domain, completed using reference TRBV13 and TRBJ2-3, is AAGVIQSPRHLIKEKRETATLKCYPIPRHDTVYWYQQGPGQDPQFLISFYEKMQSDKGSIPDRFSAQQFSDYHSELNMSSLELGDSALYFCASRGSTDTQYFGPGTRLTVL.

The CDR3 DNA follows: TGCGCCAGCAGCTTGGGGGCGGGGGGTGCCACCTACGAGCAGTACTTC. Its translation: CASSLGAGGATYEQYF. The chain links TRBV5-1 to TRBJ2-7; TRBD2 agrees at 8 bases. This CDR3 contains 16 residues. The germline CDR1 and CDR2 sequences are SGHRS and YFSETQ. J lost 2 bases, V lost 0 bases, and 7 bases had no gene match.

The chain joins TRBV7-9 to TRBJ2-1; D is undetermined. Germline values: CDR1 SEHNR, CDR2 FQNEAQ (reference sequence). Trimming took 2 bases from V and 5 from J, leaving 13 bases between them. This CDR3 is 15 amino acids long. In DNA form, the CDR3 reads TGTGCCAGCAGCTTAATCTCATCGTTCCACAATGAGCAGTTCTTC. It translates to CASSLISSFHNEQFF.

The chain has TRBV19 and TRBJ2-5, with D possibly TRBD1 on 6 matching bases. V lost 3 bases and J lost 5, with 10 bases in between. This CDR3 has 13 amino acids. Germline assignment: CDR1 LNHDA and CDR2 SQIVND (reference sequence). CDR3: CASSMTGLETQYF. The CDR3 DNA reads TGTGCCAGTAGTATGACAGGCTTGGAGACCCAGTACTTC.

J is TRBJ2-7 and V is TRBV30; no clear D. The CDR3 is 14 amino acids. Per the germline V gene, CDR1 is GTSNPN and CDR2 is SVGIG (reference sequence). Trimming removed 2 bases from V and 3 bases from J, with 14 bases in between. In DNA, the CDR3 is TGTGCCTGGAGTACCAAGGATTTTAACTACGAGCAGTACTTC. Translating it yields CAWSTKDFNYEQYF.

The rearrangement links TRBV7-9 to TRBJ2-1; 9 bases are a match to TRBD2. The CDR3 is 14 amino acids. V lost 5 bases and J lost 9; bases outside the gene matches: 8. Germline CDR1 SEHNR, CDR2 FQNEAQ (reference sequence). The CDR3 sequence: CASSPVTSGFEQFF. For the CDR3, the DNA is TGTGCCAGCAGCCCCGTTACTAGCGGGTTTGAGCAGTTCTTC. The full variable domain, with the rest looked up from reference TRBV7-9 and TRBJ2-1, is DTGVSQNPRHKITKRGQNVTFRCDPISEHNRLYWYRQTLGQGPEFLTYFQNEAQLEKSRLLSDRFSAERPKGSFSTLEIQRTEQGDSAMYLCASSPVTSGFEQFFGPGTRLTVL.

The rearrangement joins TRBV28 to TRBJ2-7; 10 bases agree with TRBD1. V trimming: 2 bases; J trimming: 0 bases; junction bases outside the gene matches: 4. The CDR3 consists of 16 residues. Germline lookup yields CDR1 MDHEN and CDR2 SYDVKM. CDR3 residues: CASSLTGTGDSYEQYF. For the CDR3, the DNA is TGTGCCAGCAGTTTAACCGGGACAGGGGACTCCTACGAGCAGTACTTC.

The V gene is TRBV7-2, the J gene TRBJ1-2; D call uncertain. CDR1 SGHTA and CDR2 FQGNSA come from the germline V gene. With 1 base removed from V and 8 bases from J, the gap between germline ends came to 11 bases. The CDR3 contains 13 residues. CDR3: CASSLGLLWGYTF. For the CDR3, the DNA is TGTGCCAGCAGCTTAGGTCTGTTGTGGGGCTACACCTTC.

By sample share, this clone is medium-sized. The J gene is TRBJ2-1, the V gene TRBV2; D perhaps matches TRBD2 (6 bases). The V and J ends lost 3 bases and 10 bases respectively, with 22 bases between them. Germline V CDR1 and CDR2: SNHLY, FYNNEI. This CDR3 contains 16 residues. CDR3 protein: CASSDPRDPWGEEQFF. The CDR3 DNA is TGTGCCAGCAGTGACCCCCGGGACCCCTGGGGGGAGGAGCAGTTCTTC.

The V call is TRBV9, the J call TRBJ1-4; D is uncertain. V lost 0 bases, J lost 4 bases, and 7 bases lay in between. The CDR3 extends over 14 amino acids. Per the germline V gene, CDR1 is SGDLS and CDR2 is YYNGEE. For the CDR3, the DNA is TGTGCCAGCAGCGTAGATGGCGTTAATGAAAAACTGTTTTTT. The encoded protein is CASSVDGVNEKLFF.

The chain has TRBV7-6 and TRBJ2-1, with TRBD2 as a possible D gene (5 bases). The CDR3 is 15 residues long. Per the germline V gene, CDR1 is SGHVS and CDR2 is FNYEAQ. Trimming left V 5 bases short and J 7 bases short, with 18 bases between. The CDR3 region is CASSGLTSWENEQFF. The CDR3 DNA reads as TGTGCCAGCAGCGGACTCACATCTTGGGAAAATGAGCAGTTCTTC.

The chain carries TRBV6-5 and TRBJ1-1; D call uncertain. V dropped 0 bases and J dropped 11 bases, with 19 bases sitting between them. Germline V gives CDR1 MNHEY, CDR2 SVGAGI. This CDR3 has 15 amino acids. The CDR3 DNA follows: TGTGCCAGCAGTTACTCGATAGGAGGGCTCCCGACCGCTTTCTTT. Protein: CASSYSIGGLPTAFF.